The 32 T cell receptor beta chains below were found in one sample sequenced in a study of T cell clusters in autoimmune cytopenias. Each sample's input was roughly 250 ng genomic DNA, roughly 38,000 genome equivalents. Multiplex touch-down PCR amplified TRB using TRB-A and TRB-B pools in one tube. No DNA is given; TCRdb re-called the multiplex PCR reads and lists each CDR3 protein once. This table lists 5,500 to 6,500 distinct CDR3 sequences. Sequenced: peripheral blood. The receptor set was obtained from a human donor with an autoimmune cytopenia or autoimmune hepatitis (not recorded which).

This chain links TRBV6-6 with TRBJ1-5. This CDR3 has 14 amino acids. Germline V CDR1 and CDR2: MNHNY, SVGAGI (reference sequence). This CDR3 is CASSWDSGRGPQHF.

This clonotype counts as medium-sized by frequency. The CDR3 sequence is CASSPGDSGNTIYF. The rearrangement joins TRBV18 to TRBJ1-3. There are 14 residues in the CDR3. Germline CDR1 reads KGHSH; CDR2 reads LQKENI.

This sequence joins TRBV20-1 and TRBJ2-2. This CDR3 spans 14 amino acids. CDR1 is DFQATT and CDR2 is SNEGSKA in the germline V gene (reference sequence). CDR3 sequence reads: CSAIAGINTGELFF.

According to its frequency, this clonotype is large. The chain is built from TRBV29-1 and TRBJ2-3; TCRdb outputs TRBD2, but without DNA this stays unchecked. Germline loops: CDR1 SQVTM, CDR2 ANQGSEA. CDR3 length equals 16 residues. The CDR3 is CSVALTSAAFTDTQYF.

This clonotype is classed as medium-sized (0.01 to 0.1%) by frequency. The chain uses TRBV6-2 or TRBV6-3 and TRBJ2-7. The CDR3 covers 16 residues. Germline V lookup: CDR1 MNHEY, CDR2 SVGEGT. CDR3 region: CASSYGRRSGLYEQYF.

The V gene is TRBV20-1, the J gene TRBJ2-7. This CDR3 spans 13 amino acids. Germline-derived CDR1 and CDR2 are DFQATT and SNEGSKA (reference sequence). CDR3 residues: CSARVGYGYEQYF.

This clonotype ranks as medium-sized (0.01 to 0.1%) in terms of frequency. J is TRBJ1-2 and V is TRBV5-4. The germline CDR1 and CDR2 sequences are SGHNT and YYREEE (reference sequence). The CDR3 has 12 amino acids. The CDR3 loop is CASSYSGLENTF. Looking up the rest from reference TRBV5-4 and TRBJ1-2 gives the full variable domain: ETGVTQSPTHLIKTRGQQVTLRCSSQSGHNTVSWYQQALGQGPQFIFQYYREEENGRGNFPPRFSGLQFPNYSSELNVNALELDDSALYLCASSYSGLENTFGSGTRLTVV.

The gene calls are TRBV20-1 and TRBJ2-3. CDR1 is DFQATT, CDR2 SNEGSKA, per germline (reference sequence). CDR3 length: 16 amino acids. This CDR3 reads CSARELSGLKPDTQYF.

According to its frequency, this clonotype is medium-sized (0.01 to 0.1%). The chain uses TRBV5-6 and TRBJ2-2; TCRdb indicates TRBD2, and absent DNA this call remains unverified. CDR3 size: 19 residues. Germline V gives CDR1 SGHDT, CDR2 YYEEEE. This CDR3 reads CASSHLWTDGYQNAGELFF.

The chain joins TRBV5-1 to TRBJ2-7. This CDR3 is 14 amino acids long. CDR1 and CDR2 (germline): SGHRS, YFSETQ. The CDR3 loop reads CASSFRVELGEQYF.

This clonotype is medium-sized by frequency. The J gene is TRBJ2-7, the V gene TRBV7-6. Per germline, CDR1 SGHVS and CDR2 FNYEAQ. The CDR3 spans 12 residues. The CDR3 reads CAVGNGAYEQYF.

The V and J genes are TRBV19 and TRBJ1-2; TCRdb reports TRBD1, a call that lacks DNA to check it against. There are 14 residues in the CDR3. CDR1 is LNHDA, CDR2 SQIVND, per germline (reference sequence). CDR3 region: CASYSGQGLIGYTF. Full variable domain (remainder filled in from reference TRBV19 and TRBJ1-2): DGGITQSPKYLFRKEGQNVTLSCEQNLNHDAMYWYRQDPGQGLRLIYYSQIVNDFQKGDIAEGYSVSREKKESFPLTVTSAQKNPTAFYLCASYSGQGLIGYTFGSGTRLTVV.

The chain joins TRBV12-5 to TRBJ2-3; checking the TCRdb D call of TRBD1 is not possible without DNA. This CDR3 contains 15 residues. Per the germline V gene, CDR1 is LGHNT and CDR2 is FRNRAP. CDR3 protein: CASGLATGSTDTQYF. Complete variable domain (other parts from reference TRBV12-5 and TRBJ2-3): DARVTQTPRHKVTEMGQEVTMRCQPILGHNTVFWYRQTMMQGLELLAYFRNRAPLDDSGMPKDRFSAEMPDATLATLKIQPSEPRDSAVYFCASGLATGSTDTQYFGPGTRLTVL.

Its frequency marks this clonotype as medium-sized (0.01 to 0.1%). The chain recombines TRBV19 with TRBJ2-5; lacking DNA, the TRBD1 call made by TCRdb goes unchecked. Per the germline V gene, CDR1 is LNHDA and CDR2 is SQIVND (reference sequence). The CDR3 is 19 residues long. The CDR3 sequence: CASSIRGQGVWRLEETQYF.

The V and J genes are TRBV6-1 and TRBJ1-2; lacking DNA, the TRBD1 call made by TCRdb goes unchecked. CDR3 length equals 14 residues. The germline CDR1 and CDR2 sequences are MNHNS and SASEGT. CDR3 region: CASKGQGLNYGYTF.

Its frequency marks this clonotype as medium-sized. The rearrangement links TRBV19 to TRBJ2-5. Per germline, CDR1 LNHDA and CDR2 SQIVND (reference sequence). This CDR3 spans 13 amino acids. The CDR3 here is CASSIMDQETQYF.

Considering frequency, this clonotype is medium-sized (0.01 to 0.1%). This chain's CDR3 is CAISDPRQEQFF. The V and J genes are TRBV10-3 and TRBJ2-1; TCRdb proposes TRBD1, but this gene call is untestable without DNA. Germline lookup yields CDR1 ENHRY and CDR2 SYGVKD. This CDR3 has 12 residues.

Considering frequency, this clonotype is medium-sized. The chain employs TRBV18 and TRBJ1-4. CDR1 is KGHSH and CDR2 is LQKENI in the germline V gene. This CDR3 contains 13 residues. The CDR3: CASSPVTDEKLFF.

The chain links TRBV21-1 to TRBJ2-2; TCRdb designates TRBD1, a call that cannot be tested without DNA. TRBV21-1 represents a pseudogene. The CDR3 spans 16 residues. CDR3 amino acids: CASSPPEVRGLGELFF.

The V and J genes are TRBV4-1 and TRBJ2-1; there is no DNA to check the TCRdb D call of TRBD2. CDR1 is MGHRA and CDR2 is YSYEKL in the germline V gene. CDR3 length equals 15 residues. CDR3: CASSPTPQGRNEQFF.

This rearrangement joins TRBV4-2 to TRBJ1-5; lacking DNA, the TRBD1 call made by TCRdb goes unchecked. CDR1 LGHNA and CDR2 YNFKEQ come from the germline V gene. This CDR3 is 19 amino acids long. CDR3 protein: CASSQDWGAGGISNQPQHF.

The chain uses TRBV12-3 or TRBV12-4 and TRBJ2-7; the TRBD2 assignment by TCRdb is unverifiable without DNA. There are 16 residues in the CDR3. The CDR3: CASSQDRDFPNYEQYF.

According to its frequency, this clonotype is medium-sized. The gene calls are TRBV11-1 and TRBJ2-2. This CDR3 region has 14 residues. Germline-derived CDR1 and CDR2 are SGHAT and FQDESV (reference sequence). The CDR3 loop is CASTGGRNTGELFF.

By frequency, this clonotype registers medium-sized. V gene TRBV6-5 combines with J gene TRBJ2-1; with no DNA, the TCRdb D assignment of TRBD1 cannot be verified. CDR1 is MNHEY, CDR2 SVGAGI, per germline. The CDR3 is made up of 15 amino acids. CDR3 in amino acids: CASRLGTGGYNEQFF.

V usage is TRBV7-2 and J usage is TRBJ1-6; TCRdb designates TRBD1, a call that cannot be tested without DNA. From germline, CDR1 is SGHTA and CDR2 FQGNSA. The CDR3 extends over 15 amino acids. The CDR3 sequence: CASSPDRGGYSPLHF.

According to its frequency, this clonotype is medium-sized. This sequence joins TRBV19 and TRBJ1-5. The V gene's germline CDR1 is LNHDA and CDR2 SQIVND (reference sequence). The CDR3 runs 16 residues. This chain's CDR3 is CASSISSHYSNQPQHF.

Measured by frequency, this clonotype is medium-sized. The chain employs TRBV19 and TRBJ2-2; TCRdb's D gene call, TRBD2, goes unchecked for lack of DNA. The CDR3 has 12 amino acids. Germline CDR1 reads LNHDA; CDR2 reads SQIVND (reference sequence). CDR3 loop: CAIREGTGELFF.

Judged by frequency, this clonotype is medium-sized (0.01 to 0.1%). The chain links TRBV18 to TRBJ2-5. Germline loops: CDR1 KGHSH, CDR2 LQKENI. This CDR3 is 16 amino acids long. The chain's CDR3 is CASSPRSFPTQETQYF.

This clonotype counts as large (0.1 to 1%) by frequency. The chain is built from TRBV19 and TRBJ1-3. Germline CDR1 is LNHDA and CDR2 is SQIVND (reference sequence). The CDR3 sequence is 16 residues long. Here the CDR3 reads CASSVTDRWAGNTIYF.

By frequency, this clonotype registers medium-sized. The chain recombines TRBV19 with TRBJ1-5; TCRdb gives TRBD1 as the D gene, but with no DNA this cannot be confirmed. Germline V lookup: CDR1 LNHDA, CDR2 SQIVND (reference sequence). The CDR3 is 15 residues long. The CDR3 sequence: CASSITGVGNQPQHF.

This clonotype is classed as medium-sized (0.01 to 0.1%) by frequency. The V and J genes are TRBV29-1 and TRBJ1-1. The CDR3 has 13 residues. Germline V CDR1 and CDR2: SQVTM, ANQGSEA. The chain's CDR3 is CSVAEGGNTEAFF.

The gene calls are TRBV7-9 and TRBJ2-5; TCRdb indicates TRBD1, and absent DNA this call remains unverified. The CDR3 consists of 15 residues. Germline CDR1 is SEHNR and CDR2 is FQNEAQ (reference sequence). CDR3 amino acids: CASSEQTGAQETQYF.